The clone carrying this T cell receptor beta chain was picked up a small number of times. Primed by a sample-barcoded 5' primer and a J-beta primer mix, a second PCR proceeded for about 6 to 12 cycles. Each CDR3 protein is one row after TCRdb ran MiXCR on the 5' RACE reads. The sample lists more than 1.4 million distinct CDR3 sequences; 42% were seen once. The entry originates in a study of blood T cells in healthy people across ages. The receptor was derived from a woman aged 18-29 years in good health. Sequenced: blood.

The CDR3 bases are TGCGCCAGCAGCTTGGGAGGCCTACAGGGGGCTCAAGAGACCCAGTACTTC. Protein product: CASSLGGLQGAQETQYF. The V and J genes are TRBV5-1 and TRBJ2-5; 9 nucleotides match TRBD1. V was clipped by 0 bases and J by 2 bases; unmatched bases: 8. The CDR3 loop spans 17 amino acids. Germline V gene lookup returns CDR1 SGHRS and CDR2 YFSETQ.